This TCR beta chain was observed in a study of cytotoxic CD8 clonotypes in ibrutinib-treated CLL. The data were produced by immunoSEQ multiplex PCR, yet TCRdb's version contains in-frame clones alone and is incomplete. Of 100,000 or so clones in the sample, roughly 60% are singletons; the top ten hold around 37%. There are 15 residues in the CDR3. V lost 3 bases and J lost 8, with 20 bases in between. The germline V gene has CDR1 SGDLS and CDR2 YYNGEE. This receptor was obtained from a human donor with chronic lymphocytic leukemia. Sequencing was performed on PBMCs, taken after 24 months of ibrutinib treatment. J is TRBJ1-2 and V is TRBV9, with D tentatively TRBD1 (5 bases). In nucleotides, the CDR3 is TGTGCCAGCAGCGCCCCGCTCCGGGACCCCCGGGGCTACACCTTC. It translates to CASSAPLRDPRGYTF. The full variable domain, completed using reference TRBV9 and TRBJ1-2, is DSGVTQTPKHLITATGQRVTLRCSPRSGDLSVYWYQQSLDQGLQFLIQYYNGEERAKGNILERFSAQQFPDLHSELNLSSLELGDSALYFCASSAPLRDPRGYTFGSGTRLTVV.